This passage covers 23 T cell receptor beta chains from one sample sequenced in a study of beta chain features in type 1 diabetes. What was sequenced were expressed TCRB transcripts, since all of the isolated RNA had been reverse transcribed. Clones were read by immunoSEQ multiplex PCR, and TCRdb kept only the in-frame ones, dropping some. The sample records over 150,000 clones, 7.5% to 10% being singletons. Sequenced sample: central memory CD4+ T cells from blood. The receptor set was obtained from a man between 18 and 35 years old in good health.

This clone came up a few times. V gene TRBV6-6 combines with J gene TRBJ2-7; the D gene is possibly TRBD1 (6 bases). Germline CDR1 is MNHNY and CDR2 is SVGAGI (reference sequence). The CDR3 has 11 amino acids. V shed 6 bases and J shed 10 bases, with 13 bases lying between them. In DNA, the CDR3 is TGTGCCAGCAGACAAATGGGACATCAGTACTTC. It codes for CASRQMGHQYF.

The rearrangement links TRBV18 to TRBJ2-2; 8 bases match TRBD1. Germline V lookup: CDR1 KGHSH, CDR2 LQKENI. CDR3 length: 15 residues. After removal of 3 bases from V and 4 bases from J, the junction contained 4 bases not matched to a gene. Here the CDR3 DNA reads TGTGCCAGCTCACCGGACAGGGAAGGCACCGGGGAGCTGTTTTTT. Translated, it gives CASSPDREGTGELFF.

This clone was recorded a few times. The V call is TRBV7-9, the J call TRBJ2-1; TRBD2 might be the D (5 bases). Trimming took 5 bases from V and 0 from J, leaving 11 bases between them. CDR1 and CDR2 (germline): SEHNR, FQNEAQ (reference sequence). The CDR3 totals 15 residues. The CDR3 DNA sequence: TGTGCCAGCAGCCCCAGCGGAAGCTCCTACAATGAGCAGTTCTTC. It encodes CASSPSGSSYNEQFF.

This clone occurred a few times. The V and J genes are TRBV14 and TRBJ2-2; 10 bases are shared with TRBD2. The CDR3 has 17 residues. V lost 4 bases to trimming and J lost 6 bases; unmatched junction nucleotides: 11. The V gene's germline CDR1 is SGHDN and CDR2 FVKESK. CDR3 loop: CASSPQLAGASAGELFF. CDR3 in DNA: TGTGCCAGCAGCCCCCAGCTAGCGGGAGCGTCGGCCGGGGAGCTGTTTTTT.

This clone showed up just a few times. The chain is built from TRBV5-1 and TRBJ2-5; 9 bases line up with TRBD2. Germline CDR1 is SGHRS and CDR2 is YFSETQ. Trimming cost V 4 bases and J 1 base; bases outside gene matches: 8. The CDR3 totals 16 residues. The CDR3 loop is CASSPGSGGPQETQYF. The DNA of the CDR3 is TGCGCCAGCAGCCCGGGGAGCGGGGGGCCCCAAGAGACCCAGTACTTC.

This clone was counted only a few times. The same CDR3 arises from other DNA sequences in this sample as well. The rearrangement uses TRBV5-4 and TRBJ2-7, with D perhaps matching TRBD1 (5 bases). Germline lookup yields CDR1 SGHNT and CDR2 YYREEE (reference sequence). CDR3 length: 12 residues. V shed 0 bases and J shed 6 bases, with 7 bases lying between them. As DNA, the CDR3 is TGTGCCAGCAGCTTGGATAGGGGCGAGCAGTACTTC. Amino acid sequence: CASSLDRGEQYF.

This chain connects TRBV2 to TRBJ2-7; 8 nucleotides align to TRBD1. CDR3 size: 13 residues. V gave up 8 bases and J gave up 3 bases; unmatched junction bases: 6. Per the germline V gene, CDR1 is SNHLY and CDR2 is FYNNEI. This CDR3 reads CASHRDRSYEQYF. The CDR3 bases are TGTGCCAGCCACCGGGACAGGAGCTACGAGCAGTACTTC.

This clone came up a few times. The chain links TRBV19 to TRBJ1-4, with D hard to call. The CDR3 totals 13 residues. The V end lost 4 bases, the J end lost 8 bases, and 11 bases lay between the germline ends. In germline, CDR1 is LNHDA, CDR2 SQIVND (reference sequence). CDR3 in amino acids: CASSTLGLEKLFF. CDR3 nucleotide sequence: TGTGCCAGTAGTACCCTTGGCCTCGAAAAACTGTTTTTT.

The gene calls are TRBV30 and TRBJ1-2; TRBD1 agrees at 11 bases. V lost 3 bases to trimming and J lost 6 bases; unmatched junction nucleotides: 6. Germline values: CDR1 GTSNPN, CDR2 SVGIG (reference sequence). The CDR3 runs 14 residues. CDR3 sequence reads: CAWRDRGRVDGYTF. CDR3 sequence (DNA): TGTGCCTGGAGGGACAGGGGGCGCGTTGATGGCTACACCTTC.

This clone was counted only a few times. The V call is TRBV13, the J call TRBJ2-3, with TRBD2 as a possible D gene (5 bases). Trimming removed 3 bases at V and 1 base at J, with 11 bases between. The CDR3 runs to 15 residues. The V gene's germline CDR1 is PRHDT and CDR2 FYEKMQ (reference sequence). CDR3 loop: CASSFWERRTDTQYF. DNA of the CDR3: TGTGCCAGCAGCTTCTGGGAGAGGCGCACAGATACGCAGTATTTT.

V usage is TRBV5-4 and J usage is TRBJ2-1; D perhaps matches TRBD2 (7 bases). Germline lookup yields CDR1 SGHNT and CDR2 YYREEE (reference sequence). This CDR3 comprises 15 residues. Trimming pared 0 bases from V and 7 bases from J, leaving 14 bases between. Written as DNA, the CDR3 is TGTGCCAGCAGCTTGGAAGGGGGGGCTCGAAATGAGCAGTTCTTC. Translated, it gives CASSLEGGARNEQFF. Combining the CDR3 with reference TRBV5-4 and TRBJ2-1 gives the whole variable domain ETGVTQSPTHLIKTRGQQVTLRCSSQSGHNTVSWYQQALGQGPQFIFQYYREEENGRGNFPPRFSGLQFPNYSSELNVNALELDDSALYLCASSLEGGARNEQFFGPGTRLTVL.

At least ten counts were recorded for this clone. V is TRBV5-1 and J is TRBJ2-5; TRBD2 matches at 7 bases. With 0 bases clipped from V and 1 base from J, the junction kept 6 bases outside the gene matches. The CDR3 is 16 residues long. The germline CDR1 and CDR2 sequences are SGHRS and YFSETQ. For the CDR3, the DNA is TGCGCCAGCAGCTTGGCCACTGGGGGGGGCCAAGAGACCCAGTACTTC. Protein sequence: CASSLATGGGQETQYF.

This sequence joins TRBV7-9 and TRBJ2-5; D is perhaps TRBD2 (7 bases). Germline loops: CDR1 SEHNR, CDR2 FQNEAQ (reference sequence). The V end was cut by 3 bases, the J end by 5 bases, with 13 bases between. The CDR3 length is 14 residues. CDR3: CASSFWGREETQYF. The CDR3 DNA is TGTGCCAGCAGCTTTTGGGGGCGGGAGGAGACCCAGTACTTC.

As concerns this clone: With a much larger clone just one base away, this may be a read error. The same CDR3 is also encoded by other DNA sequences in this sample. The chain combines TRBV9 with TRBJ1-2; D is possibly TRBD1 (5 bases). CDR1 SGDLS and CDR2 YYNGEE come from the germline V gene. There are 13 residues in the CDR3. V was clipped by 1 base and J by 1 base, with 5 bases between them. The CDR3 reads CASSVQGNYGYTF. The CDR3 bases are TGTGCCAGCAGCGTACAGGGTAACTATGGCTACACCTTC.

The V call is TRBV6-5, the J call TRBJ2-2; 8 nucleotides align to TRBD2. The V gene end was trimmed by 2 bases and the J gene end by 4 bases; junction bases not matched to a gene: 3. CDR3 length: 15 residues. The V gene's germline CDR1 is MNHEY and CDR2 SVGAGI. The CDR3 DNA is TGTGCCAGCAGTTACCGGGGGGGCCGCACCGGGGAGCTGTTTTTT. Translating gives CASSYRGGRTGELFF.

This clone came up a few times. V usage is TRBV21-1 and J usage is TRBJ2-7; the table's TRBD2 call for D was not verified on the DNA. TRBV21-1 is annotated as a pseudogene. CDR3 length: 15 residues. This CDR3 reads CASSDRGFPLYEQYF. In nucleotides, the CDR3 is TGTGCCAGCAGCGACCGGGGTTTCCCTCTCTACGAGCAGTACTTC.

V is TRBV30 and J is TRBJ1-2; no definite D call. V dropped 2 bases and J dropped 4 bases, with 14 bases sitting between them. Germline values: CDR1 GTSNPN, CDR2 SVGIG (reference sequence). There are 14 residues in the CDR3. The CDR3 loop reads CAWSPPGFGYGYTF. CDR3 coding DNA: TGTGCCTGGAGTCCCCCCGGGTTTGGCTATGGCTACACCTTC.

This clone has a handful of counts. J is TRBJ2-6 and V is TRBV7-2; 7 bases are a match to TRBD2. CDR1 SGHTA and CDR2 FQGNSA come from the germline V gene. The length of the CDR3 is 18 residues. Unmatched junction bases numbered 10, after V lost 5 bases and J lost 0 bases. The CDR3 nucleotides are TGTGCCAGCAGCCTCGTCCGACGGGAGGACTCTGGGGCCAACGTCCTGACTTTC. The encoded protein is CASSLVRREDSGANVLTF.

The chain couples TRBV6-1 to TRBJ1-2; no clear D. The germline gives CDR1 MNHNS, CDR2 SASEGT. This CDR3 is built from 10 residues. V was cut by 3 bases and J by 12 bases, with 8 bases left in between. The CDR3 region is CASSEISDTF. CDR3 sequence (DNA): TGTGCCAGCAGTGAGATTTCGGACACCTTC.

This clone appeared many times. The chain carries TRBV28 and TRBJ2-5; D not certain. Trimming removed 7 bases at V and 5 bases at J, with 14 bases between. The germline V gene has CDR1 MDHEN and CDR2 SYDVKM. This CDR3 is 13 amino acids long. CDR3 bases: TGTGCCAGCACGGAGCCACCCGGGGAGACCCAGTACTTC. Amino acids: CASTEPPGETQYF.

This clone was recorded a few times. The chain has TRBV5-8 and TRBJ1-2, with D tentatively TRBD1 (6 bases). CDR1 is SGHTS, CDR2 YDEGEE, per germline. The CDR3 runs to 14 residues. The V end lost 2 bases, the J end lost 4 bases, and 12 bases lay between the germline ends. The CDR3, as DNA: TGTGCCAGCAGCTTTCAGGGGTTTGTCTATGGCTACACCTTC. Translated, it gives CASSFQGFVYGYTF. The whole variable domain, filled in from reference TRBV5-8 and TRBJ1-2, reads EAGVTQSPTHLIKTRGQQATLRCSPISGHTSVYWYQQALGLGLQFLLWYDEGEERNRGNFPPRFSGRQFPNYSSELNVNALELEDSALYLCASSFQGFVYGYTFGSGTRLTVV.

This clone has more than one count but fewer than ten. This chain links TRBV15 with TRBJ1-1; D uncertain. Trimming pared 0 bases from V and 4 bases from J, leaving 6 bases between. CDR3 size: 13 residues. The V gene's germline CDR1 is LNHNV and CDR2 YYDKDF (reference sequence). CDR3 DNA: TGTGCCACCAGCAGAGACAAAATCACTGAAGCTTTCTTT. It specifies CATSRDKITEAFF. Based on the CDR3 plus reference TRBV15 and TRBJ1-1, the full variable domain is DAMVIQNPRYQVTQFGKPVTLSCSQTLNHNVMYWYQQKSSQAPKLLFHYYDKDFNNEADTPDNFQSRRPNTSFCFLDIRSPGLGDTAMYLCATSRDKITEAFFGQGTRLTVV.

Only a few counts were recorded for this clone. The CDR3 DNA sequence: TGTGCCAGCTCCCGGGGGGGCCTGAACACTGAAGCTTTCTTT. Its protein product is CASSRGGLNTEAFF. The J gene is TRBJ1-1, the V gene TRBV18, with a tentative D call TRBD1 (6 bases). Deletions cut 6 bases from V and 0 bases from J, with 11 bases between. This CDR3 is built from 14 residues. The germline V gene has CDR1 KGHSH and CDR2 LQKENI.